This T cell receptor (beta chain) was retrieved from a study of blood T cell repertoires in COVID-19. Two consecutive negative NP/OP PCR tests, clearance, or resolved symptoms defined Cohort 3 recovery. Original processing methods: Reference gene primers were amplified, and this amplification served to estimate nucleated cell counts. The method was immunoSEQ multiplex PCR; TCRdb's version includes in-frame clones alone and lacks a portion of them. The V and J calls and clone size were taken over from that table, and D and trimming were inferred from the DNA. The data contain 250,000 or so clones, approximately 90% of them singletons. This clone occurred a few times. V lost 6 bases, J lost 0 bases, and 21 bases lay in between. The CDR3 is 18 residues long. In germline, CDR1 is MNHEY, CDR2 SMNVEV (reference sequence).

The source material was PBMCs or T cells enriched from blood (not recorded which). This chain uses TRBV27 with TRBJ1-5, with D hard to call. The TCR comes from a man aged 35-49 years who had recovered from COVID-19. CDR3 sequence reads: CASSPADWVRNSNQPQHF. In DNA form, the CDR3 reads TGTGCCAGCAGCCCCGCGGACTGGGTTCGTAATAGCAATCAGCCCCAGCATTTT.